This T cell receptor beta chain came from a study of cytomegalovirus exposure and HLA in healthy donors. Study-wide results and limits: Three of the chains that were CMV-associated were confirmed in vitro to be specific for CMV antigens. In a later analysis, HLA-associated TCR beta chains were more clonally expanded than equally common others. A previous analysis found most TCR beta V segments productive roughly 90% or roughly 30% of the time.

The study ran its PCR with 60 Vbeta and 13 Jbeta primers. The protocol was immunoSEQ multiplex PCR, while the TCRdb copy is restricted to in-frame clones and leaves out a portion. Of roughly 150,000 clones listed, roughly 85% were seen once; the top ten hold roughly 1.3%. This clone came up once. Its antigen is unidentified. This clonotype was sampled from a man younger than 45 in good health and CMV-seronegative. The sequencing input was PBMCs.

The CDR3 coding sequence is TGTGCCAGCAGCCAGGGAGGAATAACCGAAGCTTTCTTT. It codes for CASSQGGITEAFF. This chain links TRBV6-6 with TRBJ1-1; the D gene is possibly TRBD1 (5 bases). The CDR3 runs 13 residues. V shed 6 bases and J shed 8 bases, with 16 bases lying between them. From germline, CDR1 is MNHNY and CDR2 SVGAGI (reference sequence).